This T cell receptor (beta chain) originates from a study of PD-L1 blockade in urothelial cancer. Study summary: Patients, treated from about 2014 onward, received atezolizumab 1,200 mg intravenously every 3 weeks. Patients with male sex and bladder-origin urothelial cancer accounted for about 85% of the 29 enrolled. Findings and limits, study-wide: Enhanced expansion of tumor-associated blood clones at 3 weeks characterized durable-benefit patients.

The patients had locally advanced or metastatic urothelial carcinoma. V was pared by 5 bases and J by 8 bases, with 6 bases of the junction left unmatched. The CDR3 is 14 residues long. Germline V gene data show CDR1 as LNHDA and CDR2 as SQIVND (reference sequence). Here immunoSEQ multiplex PCR was the method, and the copy in TCRdb shows in-frame clones only, minus some. Of fewer than 45,000 clones listed, approximately 78% are singletons. Regarding this clone: Its antigen is undetermined.

This receptor was identified in a man between 70 and 80 years old with urothelial cancer. This sample comprised PBMCs, obtained around atezolizumab (anti-PD-L1) treatment. This chain connects TRBV19 to TRBJ2-1, with 10 bases that match TRBD2. The CDR3 region is CASSWVAGGYEQFF. The CDR3 DNA sequence: TGTGCCAGTAGTTGGGTAGCGGGGGGTTATGAGCAGTTCTTC.